The rows below give T cell receptor beta chains drawn from one sample of a study of cytomegalovirus exposure and HLA in healthy donors. The protocol was immunoSEQ multiplex PCR, while the TCRdb copy is restricted to in-frame clones and leaves out a portion. Of 170,000 or so clones detected, approximately 84% appear once; the ten largest clones hold 4% to 6%. Specimen: PBMCs. The receptors were sampled from a girl aged 5 to 17 in good health and CMV-seropositive. The CDR3 runs from the conserved cysteine through the conserved F or W. Fields, in order: clone size, D gene, V gene, J gene, CDR3 protein, CDR3 DNA. The D gene is left open where the match is weak. Clone size is stated in some rows and not others, as once, few, many or a class when expanded.

abundance: NA
d_gene: NA
v_gene: TRBV11-2
j_gene: TRBJ1-3
CDR3aa: CASRDSFGNTIYF
CDR3nt: TGTGCCAGCAGAGACAGTTTCGGAAACACCATATATTTT

abundance: NA
d_gene: NA
v_gene: TRBV2
j_gene: TRBJ1-2
CDR3aa: CASSAQMFNGYTF
CDR3nt: TGTGCCAGCAGCGCCCAGATGTTTAATGGCTACACCTTC

abundance: NA
d_gene: NA
v_gene: TRBV27
j_gene: TRBJ2-1
CDR3aa: CASSLSGLLNEQFF
CDR3nt: TGTGCCAGCAGTTTAAGCGGGCTTCTTAATGAGCAGTTCTTC

abundance: NA
d_gene: TRBD2
v_gene: TRBV5-1
j_gene: TRBJ2-3
CDR3aa: CVSNSGTITDTQYF
CDR3nt: TGCGTCAGCAACTCAGGGACTATCACAGATACGCAGTATTTT

abundance: NA
d_gene: NA
v_gene: TRBV27
j_gene: TRBJ1-1
CDR3aa: CASSLSSRGTEAFF
CDR3nt: TGTGCCAGCAGTTTATCGAGCAGGGGCACTGAAGCTTTCTTT

abundance: NA
d_gene: NA
v_gene: TRBV28
j_gene: TRBJ1-2
CDR3aa: CASSSDRYNYGYTF
CDR3nt: TGTGCCAGCAGTTCCGACAGATATAACTATGGCTACACCTTC

abundance: NA
d_gene: NA
v_gene: TRBV29-1
j_gene: TRBJ1-1
CDR3aa: CSVERNTEAFF
CDR3nt: TGCAGCGTGGAACGGAACACTGAAGCTTTCTTT

abundance: NA
d_gene: NA
v_gene: TRBV15
j_gene: TRBJ2-7
CDR3aa: CATSRDLQRTSYEQYF
CDR3nt: TGTGCCACCAGCAGAGATCTCCAGCGAACTTCCTACGAGCAGTACTTC

abundance: NA
d_gene: TRBD1
v_gene: TRBV10-3
j_gene: TRBJ2-3
CDR3aa: CAISEQDRGADTQYF
CDR3nt: TGTGCCATCAGTGAGCAAGACAGGGGGGCAGATACGCAGTATTTT

abundance: NA
d_gene: NA
v_gene: TRBV7-5
j_gene: TRBJ2-7
CDR3aa: CARSLARSPGYAPPLNYEQYF
CDR3nt: TGTGCCAGAAGCTTAGCCCGCTCCCCAGGGTACGCCCCGCCGCTCAACTACGAGCAGTACTTC

abundance: few
d_gene: NA
v_gene: TRBV10-3
j_gene: TRBJ1-1
CDR3aa: CATQALPNTEAFF
CDR3nt: TGTGCCACCCAGGCCCTCCCGAACACTGAAGCTTTCTTT

abundance: NA
d_gene: NA
v_gene: TRBV6-1
j_gene: TRBJ1-1
CDR3aa: CASSPLGGGTEAFF
CDR3nt: TGTGCCAGCAGCCCACTCGGTGGTGGCACTGAAGCTTTCTTT

abundance: NA
d_gene: NA
v_gene: TRBV7-9
j_gene: TRBJ2-1
CDR3aa: CASSPFPPGGRRNEQFF
CDR3nt: TGTGCCAGCAGCCCCTTCCCCCCGGGGGGCCGGCGCAATGAGCAGTTCTTC

abundance: NA
d_gene: TRBD1
v_gene: TRBV7-3
j_gene: TRBJ2-7
CDR3aa: CASSSRFTTGVGEQYF
CDR3nt: TGTGCCAGCAGCTCGAGGTTCACGACAGGGGTCGGCGAGCAGTACTTC

abundance: NA
d_gene: NA
v_gene: TRBV5-1
j_gene: TRBJ1-2
CDR3aa: CASSSSTTVDYGYTF
CDR3nt: TGCGCCAGCAGCTCGAGCACCACTGTGGACTATGGCTACACCTTC

abundance: NA
d_gene: NA
v_gene: TRBV6-1
j_gene: TRBJ1-1
CDR3aa: CASSVRTPTEAFF
CDR3nt: TGTGCCAGCAGTGTACGGACACCTACTGAAGCTTTCTTT